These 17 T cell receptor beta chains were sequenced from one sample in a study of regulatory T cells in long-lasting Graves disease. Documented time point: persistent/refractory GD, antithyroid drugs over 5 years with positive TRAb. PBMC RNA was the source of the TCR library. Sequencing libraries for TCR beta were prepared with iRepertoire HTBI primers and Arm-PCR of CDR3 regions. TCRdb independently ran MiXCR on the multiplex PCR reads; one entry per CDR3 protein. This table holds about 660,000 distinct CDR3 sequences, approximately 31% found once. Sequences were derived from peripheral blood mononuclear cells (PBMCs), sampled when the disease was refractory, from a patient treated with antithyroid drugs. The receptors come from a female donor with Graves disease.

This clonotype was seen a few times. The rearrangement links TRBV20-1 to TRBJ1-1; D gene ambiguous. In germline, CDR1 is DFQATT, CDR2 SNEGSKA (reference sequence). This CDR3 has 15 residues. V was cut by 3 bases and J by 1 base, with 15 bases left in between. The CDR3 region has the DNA TGCAGTGCTAGGTCTATACGTTTTCCGAACACTGAAGCTTTCTTT. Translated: CSARSIRFPNTEAFF.

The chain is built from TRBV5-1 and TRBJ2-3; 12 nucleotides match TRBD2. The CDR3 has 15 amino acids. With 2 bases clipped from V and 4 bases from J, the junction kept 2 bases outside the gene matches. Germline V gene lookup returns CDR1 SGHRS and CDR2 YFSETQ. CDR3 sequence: CASSLGLAGSDTQYF. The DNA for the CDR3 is TGCGCCAGCAGCTTAGGACTAGCGGGATCAGATACGCAGTATTTT.

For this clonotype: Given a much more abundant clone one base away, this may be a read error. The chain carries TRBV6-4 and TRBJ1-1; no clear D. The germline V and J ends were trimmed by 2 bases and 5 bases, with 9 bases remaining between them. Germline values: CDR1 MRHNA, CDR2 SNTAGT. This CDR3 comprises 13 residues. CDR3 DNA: TGTGCCAGCAGTGACAGGGATGGGACTGAAGCTTTCTTT. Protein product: CASSDRDGTEAFF.

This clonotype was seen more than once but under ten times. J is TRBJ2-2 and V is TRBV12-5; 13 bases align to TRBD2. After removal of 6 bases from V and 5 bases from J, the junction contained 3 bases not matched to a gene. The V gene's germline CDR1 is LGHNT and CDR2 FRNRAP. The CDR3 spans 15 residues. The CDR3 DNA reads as TGTGCTAGTGGCCTACTAGCGGGAGGGACCGGGGAGCTGTTTTTT. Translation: CASGLLAGGTGELFF.

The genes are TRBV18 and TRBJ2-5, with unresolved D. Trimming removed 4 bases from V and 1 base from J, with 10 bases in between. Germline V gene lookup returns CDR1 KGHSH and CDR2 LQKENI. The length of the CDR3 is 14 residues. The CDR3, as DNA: TGTGCCAGCTCACTTAGGAGAGGCCAAGAGACCCAGTACTTC. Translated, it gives CASSLRRGQETQYF.

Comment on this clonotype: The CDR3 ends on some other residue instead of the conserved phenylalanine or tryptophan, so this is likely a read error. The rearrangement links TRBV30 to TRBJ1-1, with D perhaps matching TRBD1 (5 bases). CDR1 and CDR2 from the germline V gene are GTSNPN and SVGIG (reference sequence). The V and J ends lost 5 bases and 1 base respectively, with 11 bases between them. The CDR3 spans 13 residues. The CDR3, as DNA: TGTGCCTGGGACAGCCGAACGAACACTGAAGCTTTCCTT. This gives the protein CAWDSRTNTEAFL.

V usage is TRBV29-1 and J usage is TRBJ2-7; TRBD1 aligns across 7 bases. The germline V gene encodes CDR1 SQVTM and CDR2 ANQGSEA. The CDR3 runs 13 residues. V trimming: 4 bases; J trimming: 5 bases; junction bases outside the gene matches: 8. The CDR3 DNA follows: TGCAGCGTTGCCAACGGACAGGACAACGAGCAGTACTTC. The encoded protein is CSVANGQDNEQYF.

The CDR3 DNA follows: TGCGCCAGCAGCTTCCGGGACAGGGGAAACATTCAGTACTTC. Its translation: CASSFRDRGNIQYF. V usage is TRBV5-1 and J usage is TRBJ2-4, with 10 bases matching TRBD1. Trimming removed 2 bases from V and 6 bases from J; junction bases left unmatched: 2. This CDR3 comprises 14 residues. The V gene's germline CDR1 is SGHRS and CDR2 YFSETQ.

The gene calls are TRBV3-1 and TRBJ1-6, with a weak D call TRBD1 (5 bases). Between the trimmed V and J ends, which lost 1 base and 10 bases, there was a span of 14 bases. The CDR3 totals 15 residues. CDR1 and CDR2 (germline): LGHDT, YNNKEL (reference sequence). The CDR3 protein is CASSQGPNGGSPLHF. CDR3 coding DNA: TGTGCCAGCAGCCAAGGACCGAACGGGGGGTCACCCCTCCACTTT.

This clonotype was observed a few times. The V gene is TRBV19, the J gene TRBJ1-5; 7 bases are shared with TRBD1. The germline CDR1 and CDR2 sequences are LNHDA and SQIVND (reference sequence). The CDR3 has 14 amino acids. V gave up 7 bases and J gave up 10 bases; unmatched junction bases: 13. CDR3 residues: CASTTGRGFIPQHF. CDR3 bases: TGTGCCAGTACCACGGGCAGGGGGTTTATTCCCCAGCATTTT.

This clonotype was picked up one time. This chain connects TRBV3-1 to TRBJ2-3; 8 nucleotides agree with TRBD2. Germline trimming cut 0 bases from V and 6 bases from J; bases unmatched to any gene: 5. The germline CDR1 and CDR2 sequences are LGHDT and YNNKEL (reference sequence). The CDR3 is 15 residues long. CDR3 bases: TGTGCCAGCAGCCAAGAGGGAGCGGGAGTCGATACGCAGTATTTT. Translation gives CASSQEGAGVDTQYF.

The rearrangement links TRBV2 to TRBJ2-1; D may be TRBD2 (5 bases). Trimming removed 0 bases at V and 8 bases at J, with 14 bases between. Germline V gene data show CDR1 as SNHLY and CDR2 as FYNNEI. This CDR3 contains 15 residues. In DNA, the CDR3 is TGTGCCAGCAGTGAAGCTTATAGCGTCTTCCATGAGCAGTTCTTC. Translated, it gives CASSEAYSVFHEQFF.

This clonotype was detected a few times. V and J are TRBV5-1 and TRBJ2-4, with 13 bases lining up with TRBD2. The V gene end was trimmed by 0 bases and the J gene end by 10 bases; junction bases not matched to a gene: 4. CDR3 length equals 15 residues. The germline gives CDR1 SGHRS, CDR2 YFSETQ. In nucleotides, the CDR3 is TGCGCCAGCAGCTTGGTGACTAGCGGGAGGACTATTCAGTACTTC. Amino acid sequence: CASSLVTSGRTIQYF. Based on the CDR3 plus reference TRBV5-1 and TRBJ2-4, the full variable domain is KAGVTQTPRYLIKTRGQQVTLSCSPISGHRSVSWYQQTPGQGLQFLFEYFSETQRNKGNFPGRFSGRQFSNSRSEMNVSTLELGDSALYLCASSLVTSGRTIQYFGAGTRLSVL.

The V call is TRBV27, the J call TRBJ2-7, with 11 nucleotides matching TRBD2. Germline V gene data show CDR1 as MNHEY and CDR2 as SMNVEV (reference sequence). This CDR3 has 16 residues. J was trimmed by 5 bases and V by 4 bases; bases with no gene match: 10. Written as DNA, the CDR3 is TGTGCCAGCAGTTACGTAGCGGGAGGGCCTAGAGACGAGCAGTACTTC. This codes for CASSYVAGGPRDEQYF.

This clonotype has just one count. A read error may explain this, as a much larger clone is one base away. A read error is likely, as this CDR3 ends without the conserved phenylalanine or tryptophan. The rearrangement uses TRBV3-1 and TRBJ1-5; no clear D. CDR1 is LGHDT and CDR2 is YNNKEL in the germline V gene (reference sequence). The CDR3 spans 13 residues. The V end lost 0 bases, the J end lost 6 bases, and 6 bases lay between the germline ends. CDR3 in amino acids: CASSQDRRQPQHL. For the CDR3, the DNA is TGTGCCAGCAGCCAAGATCGGCGTCAGCCCCAGCATCTT.

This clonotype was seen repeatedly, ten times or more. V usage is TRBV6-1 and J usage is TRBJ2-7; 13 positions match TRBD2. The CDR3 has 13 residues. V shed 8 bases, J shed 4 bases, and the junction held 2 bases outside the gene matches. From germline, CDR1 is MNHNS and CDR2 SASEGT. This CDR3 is CASGTSGTYEQYF. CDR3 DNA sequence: TGTGCCAGCGGGACTAGCGGGACATACGAGCAGTACTTC.

In DNA form, the CDR3 reads TGTGCCAGCTCCCCGACCGGGAGTTACTCCTACGAGCAGTACTTC. Amino acid sequence: CASSPTGSYSYEQYF. The chain carries TRBV18 and TRBJ2-7, with D possibly TRBD2 on 6 matching bases. V was pared by 6 bases and J by 0 bases, with 15 bases between. CDR3 size: 15 residues. Per germline, CDR1 KGHSH and CDR2 LQKENI.